One sample yielded the 11 T cell receptor beta chains listed below, sequenced in a study of T-cell reconstitution after alpha-beta-depleted transplantation in children. As it was prepared, the TCRbeta library received unique molecular identifiers. Each CDR3 protein gets one entry after TCRdb re-called the PCR reads with MiXCR. The sample has about 540,000 distinct CDR3 sequences, 18% seen once. The sample was PBMCs from the stem cell graft donor, taken from the stem cell graft. All receptors derive from a human donor who donated a stem cell graft to a child with acute lymphoblastic leukemia.

This clonotype was picked up a small number of times. The CDR3 nucleotides read TGTGCCAGCAGCTCCTACGGCGCTAGCGGAGACACAGATACGCAGTATTTT. It is translated as CASSSYGASGDTDTQYF. This rearrangement joins TRBV7-8 to TRBJ2-3, with TRBD2 identical over 7 bases. Trimming removed 4 bases from V and 2 bases from J; junction bases left unmatched: 12. The CDR3 totals 17 residues. Germline V gene lookup returns CDR1 SGHVS and CDR2 FQNEAQ.

The rearrangement joins TRBV7-9 to TRBJ2-7; 10 nucleotides agree with TRBD1. This CDR3 spans 16 amino acids. V lost 1 base and J lost 6; bases outside the gene matches: 9. Germline CDR1 reads SEHNR; CDR2 reads FQNEAQ (reference sequence). CDR3 coding DNA: TGTGCCAGCAGCTTAGAACGTGGGGACAGGGGAGGCGAGCAGTACTTC. Protein product: CASSLERGDRGGEQYF.

This clonotype occurred a few times. The gene calls are TRBV27 and TRBJ1-1; a weak D match, TRBD1 (5 bases). Per germline, CDR1 MNHEY and CDR2 SMNVEV (reference sequence). The CDR3 totals 15 residues. The V end was cut by 3 bases, the J end by 2 bases, with 13 bases between. DNA for the CDR3: TGTGCCAGCAGTTTTCAAGGGACTGTAAACACTGAAGCTTTCTTT. Protein product: CASSFQGTVNTEAFF.

The gene calls are TRBV27 and TRBJ2-3; D remains ambiguous. From germline, CDR1 is MNHEY and CDR2 SMNVEV (reference sequence). This CDR3 region has 14 residues. V was cut by 5 bases and J by 0 bases, with 9 bases left in between. Written as DNA, the CDR3 is TGTGCCAGCAGTCCCCACCCTAGCACAGATACGCAGTATTTT. It is translated as CASSPHPSTDTQYF.

The V and J genes are TRBV18 and TRBJ2-5; D possibly corresponds to TRBD2 (5 bases). CDR1 is KGHSH and CDR2 is LQKENI in the germline V gene. Trimming removed 3 bases from V and 3 bases from J, with 5 bases in between. The CDR3 has 12 amino acids. The CDR3 coding sequence is TGTGCCAGCTCACCGACTAAAGAGACCCAGTACTTC. It yields the protein CASSPTKETQYF.

At least ten counts were recorded for this clonotype. The chain employs TRBV21-1 and TRBJ2-7; the table's D call TRBD1 went unverified against the DNA. TRBV21-1 is flagged as a pseudogene. The CDR3 length is 12 residues. In DNA, the CDR3 is TGTGCCAGCAGCGGGGGGCCCTACGAGCAGTACTTC. It encodes CASSGGPYEQYF.

The CDR3 coding sequence is TGTGCCAGCAGCCCAACACCAGCGGGAGGATTTGAGCAGTTCTTC. Protein: CASSPTPAGGFEQFF. The chain has TRBV9 and TRBJ2-1; 9 bases agree with TRBD2. Germline CDR1 SGDLS, CDR2 YYNGEE. CDR3 size: 15 residues. Trimming at V came to 4 bases and at J to 9 bases, leaving 11 bases not matched to a gene.

This clonotype showed up many times. The chain is built from TRBV5-1 and TRBJ2-5, with D unresolved. V was pared by 0 bases and J by 5 bases, with 11 bases between. There are 14 residues in the CDR3. Per germline, CDR1 SGHRS and CDR2 YFSETQ. As DNA, the CDR3 is TGCGCCAGCAGCTTGGAGGCCAGTGGGGAGACCCAGTACTTC. Protein: CASSLEASGETQYF.

The chain couples TRBV20-1 to TRBJ1-4; D might be TRBD1 (5 bases). Trimming stripped 4 bases from V and 3 bases from J, with 9 bases between. The CDR3 is 13 residues long. The germline V gene has CDR1 DFQATT and CDR2 SNEGSKA (reference sequence). The CDR3 sequence: CSAIWGANEKLFF. CDR3 nucleotide sequence: TGCAGTGCTATCTGGGGGGCTAATGAAAAACTGTTTTTT.

In this sample, this clonotype turned up once. The chain couples TRBV6-1 to TRBJ1-5; D uncertain. CDR1 is MNHNS and CDR2 is SASEGT in the germline V gene. Deletions cut 6 bases from V and 4 bases from J, with 16 bases between. The CDR3 runs to 15 residues. The CDR3 protein is CASRRMEAANQPQHF. As DNA, the CDR3 is TGTGCCAGCAGACGAATGGAGGCAGCGAATCAGCCCCAGCATTTT.

CDR3: CASRELTGANYGYTF. The CDR3 nucleotides are TGTGCCAGCAGGGAACTTACAGGGGCTAACTATGGCTACACCTTC. The chain links TRBV6-1 to TRBJ1-2, with 7 nucleotides matching TRBD1. The CDR3 has 15 residues. Germline CDR1 reads MNHNS; CDR2 reads SASEGT. V lost 6 bases and J lost 0; bases outside the gene matches: 7.